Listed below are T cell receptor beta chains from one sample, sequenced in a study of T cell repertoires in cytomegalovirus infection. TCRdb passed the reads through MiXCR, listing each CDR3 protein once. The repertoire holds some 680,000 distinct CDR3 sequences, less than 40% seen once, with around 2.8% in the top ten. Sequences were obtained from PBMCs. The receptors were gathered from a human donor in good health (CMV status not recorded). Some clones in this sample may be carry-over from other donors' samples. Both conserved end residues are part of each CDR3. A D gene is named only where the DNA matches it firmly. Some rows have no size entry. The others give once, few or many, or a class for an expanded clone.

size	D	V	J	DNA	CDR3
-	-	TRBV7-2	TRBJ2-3	TGTGCCAGCAGCTTAGAAGGGACTTCCGAACAGTATTTT	CASSLEGTSEQYF
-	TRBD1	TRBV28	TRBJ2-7	TGTGCCAGCAGCACCCTGGTCCTCGACAGGGCAGTATACGAGCAGTACTTC	CASSTLVLDRAVYEQYF
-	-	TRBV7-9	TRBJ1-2	TGTGCCAGCAGCTTAATGGTGGGGCAGGGAGGCTACACCTTC	CASSLMVGQGGYTF
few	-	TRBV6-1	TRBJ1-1	TGTGCCAGCAGTGATCTCAAACCGAACACTGAAGCTTTCTTT	CASSDLKPNTEAFF
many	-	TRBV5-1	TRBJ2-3	TGTGCCAGCAGCTTCACAGATACGCAGTATTTT	CASSFTDTQYF
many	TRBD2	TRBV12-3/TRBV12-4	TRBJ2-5	TGTGCCAGCAGCGATATCGGGCCTAGCGGGAGCTGGGAGACCCAGTACTTC	CASSDIGPSGSWETQYF
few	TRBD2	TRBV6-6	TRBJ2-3	TGTGCCAGCAGTTACGTTCGGGGACTAGCTGGCACAGATACGCAGTATTTT	CASSYVRGLAGTDTQYF
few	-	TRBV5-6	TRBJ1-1	TGTGCCAGCATTGGGCTTCCAGGGAGTACTGAAGCTTTCTTT	CASIGLPGSTEAFF
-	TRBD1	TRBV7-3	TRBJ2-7	TGTGCCAGCAGCTTAGGAGGGACAGGGTACTACGAGCAGTACTTC	CASSLGGTGYYEQYF
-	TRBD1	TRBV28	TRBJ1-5	TGTGCCAGCCGATTTCTTCAGGGGGCTGGTCAGCCCCAGCATTTT	CASRFLQGAGQPQHF
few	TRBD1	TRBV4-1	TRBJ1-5	TGCGCCAGCAGCCAAGGCCCGGGACAGGACAATCAGCCCCAGCATTTT	CASSQGPGQDNQPQHF
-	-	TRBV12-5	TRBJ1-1	TGTGCTAGTGGTCCCCCCGGGAGTTCAGCTTTCTTT	CASGPPGSSAFF
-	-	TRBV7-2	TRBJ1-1	TGTGCCAGCATGGGGTATGGGACTGAAGCTTTCTTT	CASMGYGTEAFF
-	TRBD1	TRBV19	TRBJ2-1	TGTGCCAGTAAACCGGGACAGGGGGCCAATAAGCAGTTCTTC	CASKPGQGANKQFF
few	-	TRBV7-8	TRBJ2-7	TGTGCCAGCAGCTTGGCAGGGCAACACTACGAGCAGTACTTC	CASSLAGQHYEQYF
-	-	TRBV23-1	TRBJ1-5	TGCGCCAGCAGTCAGGGGAAGAGGGGGGCGAGCAATCAGCCCCAGCATTTT	CASSQGKRGASNQPQHF
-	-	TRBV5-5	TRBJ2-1	TGTGCCAGCAGCTCCCCAGGAAGTATCCATGAGCAGTTCTTC	CASSSPGSIHEQFF
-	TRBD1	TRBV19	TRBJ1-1	TGTGCCAGTAGTTGGACAGGGGGCCGTGGAGCTTTATTT	CASSWTGGRGALF
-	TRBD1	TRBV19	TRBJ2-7	TGTGCCAGTAGTGGCCAGGGGGCCCACCCCTCCTACGAGCAGTACTTC	CASSGQGAHPSYEQYF
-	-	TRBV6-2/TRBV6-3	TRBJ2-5	TGTGCCAGCAGTTACACCCCTGGACGGACGGAAGAGACCCAGTACTTC	CASSYTPGRTEETQYF
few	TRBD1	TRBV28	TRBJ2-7	TGTGCCAGCAGTCCTGGGGACAGACCCTACGAGCAGTACTTC	CASSPGDRPYEQYF
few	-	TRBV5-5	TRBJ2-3	TGTGCCAGCAGCTTGACCTCGGGACTCCCTAGAGGTGATACGCAGTATTTT	CASSLTSGLPRGDTQYF
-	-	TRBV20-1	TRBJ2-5	TGCAGTGCTAGACCCCTTGTCACGGGGGTCGAGACCCAGTACTTC	CSARPLVTGVETQYF
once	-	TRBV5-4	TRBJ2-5	TGTGCCAGCAGCTCGATCTACACCAGCCAGATGAAAGAGACCCAGTACTTC	CASSSIYTSQMKETQYF
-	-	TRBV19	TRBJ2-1	TGTGCCAGTACCCTGGGACGGGAGTTTTACAATGAGCAGTTCTTC	CASTLGREFYNEQFF
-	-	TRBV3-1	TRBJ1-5	TGTGCCAGCAGCCCCGAGGTACAGGGAAATCAGCCCCAGCATTTT	CASSPEVQGNQPQHF
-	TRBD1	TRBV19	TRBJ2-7	TGTGCCAGTAGTATCGGCTCAGGGGGATACGAGCAGTACTTC	CASSIGSGGYEQYF
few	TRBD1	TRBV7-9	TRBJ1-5	TGTGCCAGCAGCCTAGGGACAGGCCGGGTGGATCAGCCCCAGCATTTT	CASSLGTGRVDQPQHF
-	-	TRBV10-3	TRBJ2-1	TGTGCCATCAGTGAGTCGGGGAATAATGAGCAGTTCTTC	CAISESGNNEQFF
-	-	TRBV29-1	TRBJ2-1	TGCAGCGCTTTTGACAATGAGCAGTTCTTC	CSAFDNEQFF
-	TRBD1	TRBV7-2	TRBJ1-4	TGTGCCAGCAGCTTGGACAGGGGAGATGAAAAACTGTTTTTT	CASSLDRGDEKLFF
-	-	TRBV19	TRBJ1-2	TGTGCCAGTAGTTTTAGCCGGACCTTCACGACGGATGGCTACACCTTC	CASSFSRTFTTDGYTF
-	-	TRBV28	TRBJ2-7	TGTGCCAGCAGTTTAAACCCCAGGGGCGTGCAGTACTTC	CASSLNPRGVQYF
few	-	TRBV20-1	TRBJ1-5	TGCAGTGCCACAGGGCTCGGGCAGCCCCAGCATTTT	CSATGLGQPQHF